The source of this TCR beta chain is a study of blood T cell repertoires in COVID-19. This clone was recorded once. The assay was immunoSEQ multiplex PCR, and TCRdb's table has in-frame clones only and misses some. The repertoire holds just under 150,000 clones, with more than 75% as singletons. CDR3 length: 17 amino acids. The germline V gene has CDR1 SGHNT and CDR2 YYREEE (reference sequence). The V end was cut by 4 bases, the J end by 3 bases, with 22 bases between. The origin of this receptor is a man aged 45-65 years who had recovered from COVID-19. Sequencing input: peripheral blood. The V gene is TRBV5-4, the J gene TRBJ1-1, with D possibly TRBD1 on 6 matching bases. The CDR3 is CASSGGHLGGRYTEAFF. As DNA, the CDR3 is TGTGCCAGCAGCGGGGGCCACCTGGGGGGGCGGTACACTGAAGCTTTCTTT.